The present TCR beta chain was sequenced within a study of OX40 agonist ivuxolimab in advanced cancers. Turning to the study itself: Dose-escalation patients were diagnosed with hepatocellular carcinoma, melanoma, renal cell cancer or head and neck cancer. Cohort: 80% to 90% men, mean age 60, aged roughly 23 to 79.

The CDR3 length is 14 residues. CDR1 and CDR2 from the germline V gene are MGHRA and YSYEKL. Between the trimmed V and J ends, which lost 0 bases and 5 bases, there was a span of 8 bases. The study, taken as a whole, reports: Doses of 0.1 to 3.0 mg/kg were accompanied by clonal expansion of CD4+ and CD8+ blood T cells by week 6. The authors did not determine the antigen specificity of the expanded peripheral T cells.

About this clone itself: Its antigen remains unidentified.

The method was immunoSEQ multiplex PCR; TCRdb's version includes in-frame clones alone and lacks a portion of them. Of tens of thousands of clones detected, about 87% appear once; the ten largest clones hold 0.67%. The sequence was collected from an adult with an advanced solid tumor such as melanoma, head and neck, liver or kidney cancer. Source: CD4+ or CD8+ T cells sorted from blood, taken in a trial of the OX40 agonist ivuxolimab. This chain links TRBV4-1 with TRBJ2-1; D is possibly TRBD2 (6 bases). Written as DNA, the CDR3 is TGCGCCAGCAGCCAAGAATTAGCGGACAATGAGCAGTTCTTC. Amino acids: CASSQELADNEQFF.